Listed here are 29 T cell receptor beta chains from one sample, sequenced in a study of T cell clonality in common variable immunodeficiency. Sequencing was performed with immunoSEQ multiplex PCR; in TCRdb, only in-frame clones are kept and a portion is missing. Singletons are absent from the sample, which has 20,000 to 25,000 clones. Antigens of these TCRs are unknown. Findings and limits, study-wide: In common variable immunodeficiency, TCR beta chains reportedly carried fewer deletions and N-nucleotide insertions.

The sequenced sample was peripheral blood mononuclear cells. The receptor set was obtained from a human donor with common variable immunodeficiency.

This clone came up many times. The CDR3 bases that were read are TGCGCCAGCAGCGCCACTAGCGGGGGCTCTTACACCGGGGAG. This gives the protein CASSATSGGSYTGE. Given in full, the CDR3 is CASSATSGGSYTGELFF. V is TRBV5-1 and J is TRBJ2-2; 11 positions match TRBD2. The CDR3 end lies 3 residues beyond the end of the read and is filled in from the germline J gene. The CDR3 runs to 17 residues. Per the germline V gene, CDR1 is SGHRS and CDR2 is YFSETQ. The trim removed 4 bases at V and 3 bases at J, leaving 8 bases unmatched.

This clone was recorded at least ten times. The read ends 3 residues shy of where the CDR3 ends; the end is completed using the germline J gene. This sequence joins TRBV4-1 and TRBJ2-7; perhaps TRBD2 as D (7 bases). Trimming pared 1 base from V and 4 bases from J, leaving 17 bases between. The CDR3 contains 16 residues. The germline V gene encodes CDR1 MGHRA and CDR2 YSYEKL. The CDR3 loop is CASSQGGGRRRYEQYF. The sequenced CDR3 bases are TGCGCCAGCAGCCAAGGCGGGGGCAGGCGGAGGTACGAG.

This clone was detected ten times or more. The read halts 3 residues ahead of the CDR3 end, with the missing end drawn from the germline J gene. The rearrangement joins TRBV6-2 or TRBV6-3 to TRBJ1-1; D ambiguous. There are 13 residues in the CDR3. Deletions cut 5 bases from V and 0 bases from J, with 7 bases between. The germline CDR1 and CDR2 sequences are MNHEY and SVGEGT. CDR3 bases read: TGTGCCAGCAGTCCCCTCCTGAACACTGAA. This codes for CASSPLLNTE. The whole CDR3 region reads CASSPLLNTEAFF.

In its sample, this clone was seen a few times. The read halts 3 residues ahead of the CDR3 end, with the missing end drawn from the germline J gene. Within the sample, other DNA sequences also encode this same CDR3. The chain joins TRBV7-9 to TRBJ1-2, with TRBD1 identical over 7 bases. Germline V gene data show CDR1 as SEHNR and CDR2 as FQNEAQ (reference sequence). This CDR3 is built from 14 residues. With 3 bases clipped from V and 7 bases from J, the junction kept 8 bases outside the gene matches. The CDR3 loop is CASSLSDRTGGYTF. The DNA read from the CDR3 is TGTGCCAGCAGCTTGTCGGACAGGACGGGTGGC. The full variable domain, rest sourced from reference TRBV7-9 and TRBJ1-2, is DTGVSQNPRHKITKRGQNVTFRCDPISEHNRLYWYRQTLGQGPEFLTYFQNEAQLEKSRLLSDRFSAERPKGSFSTLEIQRTEQGDSAMYLCASSLSDRTGGYTFGSGTRLTVV.

This clone was detected ten times or more. The read gets to within 3 residues of the CDR3 end, and the germline J gene fills in the rest. The chain uses TRBV24-1 and TRBJ2-5; 10 nucleotides match TRBD1. The V gene end was trimmed by 4 bases and the J gene end by 5 bases; junction bases not matched to a gene: 12. CDR3 length equals 17 residues. Germline CDR1 and CDR2: KGHDR and SFDVKD. Partial CDR3 DNA: TGTGCCACCAGTGAGGGCCTAGACAGGGGGCGAGGGGAGACC. As protein: CATSEGLDRGRGET. The entire CDR3 is CATSEGLDRGRGETQYF.

This clone was seen many times. The read falls 3 residues short of the CDR3 end, and the missing part is taken from the germline J gene. V usage is TRBV7-8 and J usage is TRBJ2-6; TRBD2 is a possible D gene (6 bases). Germline assignment: CDR1 SGHVS and CDR2 FQNEAQ. Trimming pared 4 bases from V and 4 bases from J, leaving 20 bases between. The CDR3 covers 18 residues. Incomplete CDR3 DNA: TGTGCCAGCAGCTCGATGCAGGGCCTCGGGGGAGGGGCCAACGTC. Translating it yields CASSSMQGLGGGANV. From start to end, the CDR3 is CASSSMQGLGGGANVLTF.

This clone was counted at least ten times. The sequenced fragment ends 3 residues before the CDR3 boundary, so the rest is inferred from the germline J gene. The V call is TRBV10-3, the J call TRBJ1-5, with 9 positions matching TRBD1. The ends lost 5 bases at V and 1 base at J; junction bases unmatched: 9. Germline V lookup: CDR1 ENHRY, CDR2 SYGVKD. The CDR3 sequence is 17 residues long. The CDR3 DNA, read in part, is TGTGCCATCAGTTCTGGAACAGGGGGCCAAAGCAATCAGCCC. Translation gives CAISSGTGGQSNQP. The complete CDR3 reads CAISSGTGGQSNQPQHF.

This clone was counted ten times or more. The read ends 3 residues early relative to the CDR3; the germline J gene fills the gap. The gene calls are TRBV20-1 and TRBJ2-1; 7 nucleotides agree with TRBD1. There are 14 residues in the CDR3. The germline CDR1 and CDR2 sequences are DFQATT and SNEGSKA (reference sequence). V gave up 3 bases and J gave up 3 bases; unmatched junction bases: 5. Partial CDR3 DNA: TGCAGTGCTAGTCCGGGACAGAGCTACAATGAG. Amino acid sequence: CSASPGQSYNE. The full CDR3 sequence reads CSASPGQSYNEQFF.

This clone showed up just a few times. The DNA ends 3 residues before the CDR3 does, and the rest of the CDR3 is filled in from the germline J gene. The chain couples TRBV13 to TRBJ1-5; 7 nucleotides align to TRBD1. The germline gives CDR1 PRHDT, CDR2 FYEKMQ (reference sequence). The CDR3 is 16 residues long. J was trimmed by 1 base and V by 5 bases; bases with no gene match: 8. The CDR3 spells CASSLRKGASNQPQHF. The sequenced CDR3 bases are TGTGCCAGCAGCCTAAGAAAGGGGGCAAGCAATCAGCCC.

This clone was counted at least ten times. The observed sequence ends 3 residues before the CDR3 terminus, with the missing tail filled in from the germline J gene. The V and J genes are TRBV7-8 and TRBJ1-1, with 7 bases aligning to TRBD1. From germline, CDR1 is SGHVS and CDR2 FQNEAQ. V lost 2 bases and J lost 7; bases outside the gene matches: 10. This CDR3 is built from 15 residues. Partial CDR3 DNA: TGTGCCAGCAGCTTAATTGGAGAAAGGACAGGTGAA. It yields the protein CASSLIGERTGE. The whole CDR3 sequence reads CASSLIGERTGEAFF.

Ten or more counts support this clone. The read ends 3 residues shy of where the CDR3 ends; the end is completed using the germline J gene. The chain carries TRBV2 and TRBJ2-3, with a weak D call TRBD2 (5 bases). Germline V lookup: CDR1 SNHLY, CDR2 FYNNEI. The length of the CDR3 is 14 residues. Trimming pared 9 bases from V and 1 base from J, leaving 14 bases between. The covered CDR3 bases are TGTGCCAGTCTACTAGACCGGGGCACAGATACG. This sequence encodes CASLLDRGTDT. The full CDR3 sequence reads CASLLDRGTDTQYF.

The sample holds many counts of this clone. The CDR3 extends 3 residues past the end of the read, so its final part is completed from the germline J gene. The chain carries TRBV5-6 and TRBJ1-2; tentatively, D is TRBD1 (5 bases). CDR1 is SGHDT and CDR2 is YYEEEE in the germline V gene. V lost 4 bases and J 4 bases, leaving 14 bases between the germline ends. This CDR3 is 14 amino acids long. The covered CDR3 bases are TGTGCCAGCAGCCGCTGGGGCCTAAGCTATGGC. It codes for CASSRWGLSYG. The whole CDR3 is CASSRWGLSYGYTF.

Ten or more counts support this clone. The sequenced fragment ends 3 residues before the CDR3 boundary, so the rest is inferred from the germline J gene. The chain uses TRBV18 and TRBJ2-7, with D possibly TRBD2 on 6 matching bases. The CDR3 length is 13 residues. The V gene's germline CDR1 is KGHSH and CDR2 LQKENI. Trimming took 8 bases from V and 0 from J, leaving 11 bases between them. The DNA read from the CDR3 is TGTGCCAGCCGTAGCGGTAGCTCCTACGAG. Amino acids: CASRSGSSYE. Given in full, the CDR3 is CASRSGSSYEQYF.

This clone was observed many times. Read coverage stops 3 residues before the CDR3 terminus; the germline J gene supplies the remainder. The rearrangement links TRBV6-1 to TRBJ2-3; tentative D call: TRBD2 (6 bases). CDR1 is MNHNS and CDR2 is SASEGT in the germline V gene. There are 13 residues in the CDR3. The germline V and J ends were trimmed by 4 bases and 5 bases, with 10 bases remaining between them. Partial CDR3 DNA: TGTGCCAGCAGTGGGGACTTTAGAGATACG. Its protein product is CASSGDFRDT. The entire CDR3 protein is CASSGDFRDTQYF.

This clone was counted ten times or more. The read falls 3 residues short of the CDR3 end, and the missing part is taken from the germline J gene. The V call is TRBV2, the J call TRBJ1-3, with 8 bases identical to TRBD1. This CDR3 contains 16 residues. J was trimmed by 6 bases and V by 6 bases; bases with no gene match: 13. Germline values: CDR1 SNHLY, CDR2 FYNNEI. The CDR3 here is CASRETATGGKNTIYF. The sequenced CDR3 bases are TGTGCCAGCAGAGAAACGGCAACAGGGGGTAAAAACACC.

This clone was detected many times. Sequencing ends 3 residues short of the CDR3 end; the germline J gene provides the rest. This chain joins TRBV18 and TRBJ2-3; D is uncertain. Germline V lookup: CDR1 KGHSH, CDR2 LQKENI. V lost 1 base and J lost 4, with 6 bases in between. The CDR3 consists of 13 residues. CDR3 bases read: TGTGCCAGCTCACCACGAACAGCAGATACG. The encoded protein is CASSPRTADT. The full CDR3 sequence reads CASSPRTADTQYF.

The table lists this clone with many counts. Read sequence stops 3 residues before the CDR3 end, and the germline J gene provides the missing end. The chain links TRBV10-1 to TRBJ2-1; maybe TRBD2 (5 bases). Deletions cut 8 bases from V and 6 bases from J, with 14 bases between. Germline lookup yields CDR1 WNHNN and CDR2 SYGVQD (reference sequence). CDR3 length: 13 amino acids. The chain's CDR3 is CASGEGRGNEQFF. Partial CDR3 DNA: TGCGCCAGCGGGGAAGGACGGGGCAATGAG.

This clone was observed at least ten times. The CDR3 is cut off 3 residues early in the read; its end comes from the germline J gene. V and J are TRBV28 and TRBJ1-2; 8 positions match TRBD1. Germline CDR1 and CDR2: MDHEN and SYDVKM. The trim removed 6 bases at V and 2 bases at J, leaving 5 bases unmatched. The CDR3 is 14 amino acids. The CDR3 here is CASSLGQGNYGYTF. CDR3 DNA (partial): TGTGCCAGCAGCCTTGGACAGGGCAACTATGGC.

On this clone: Read coverage stops 3 residues before the CDR3 terminus; the germline J gene supplies the remainder. V usage is TRBV6-8 and J usage is TRBJ1-3; 12 nucleotides align to TRBD1. The CDR3 has 18 residues. Per the germline V gene, CDR1 is MNHGY and CDR2 is SAAAGT. The V gene end was trimmed by 10 bases and the J gene end by 1 base; junction bases not matched to a gene: 14. The covered CDR3 bases are TGTGCCATGGTAATTATCCGGGACAGGGGGCGGTCTGGAAACACC. It translates to CAMVIIRDRGRSGNT. The full CDR3 is CAMVIIRDRGRSGNTIYF.

This clone was detected many times. The read stops 3 residues short of the end of the CDR3; the missing end is completed from the germline J gene. This rearrangement joins TRBV19 to TRBJ2-5, with D tentatively TRBD1 (5 bases). The length of the CDR3 is 14 residues. V shed 1 base and J shed 7 bases, with 13 bases lying between them. Germline-derived CDR1 and CDR2 are LNHDA and SQIVND (reference sequence). CDR3 sequence reads: CASSIASQGWTQYF. CDR3 DNA (partial): TGTGCCAGTAGTATAGCATCGCAGGGTTGGACC.

Concerning this clone itself: Just one base apart from a much larger clone, this may be a read error. The read ends 3 residues shy of where the CDR3 ends; the end is completed using the germline J gene. The J gene is TRBJ2-7, the V gene TRBV29-1, with 10 bases matching TRBD1. This CDR3 comprises 13 residues. CDR1 and CDR2 from the germline V gene are SQVTM and ANQGSEA. V lost 7 bases and J lost 2; bases outside the gene matches: 5. CDR3 sequence: CSAETGGPYEQYF. The part of the CDR3 DNA that was read is TGCAGCGCGGAGACAGGGGGCCCCTACGAG.

This clone was counted many times. The read terminates 3 residues before the CDR3 end, so the remaining end is supplied by the germline J gene. The chain joins TRBV4-1 to TRBJ1-5; 9 bases are a match to TRBD1. CDR3 length equals 15 residues. The ends lost 3 bases at V and 5 bases at J; junction bases unmatched: 5. Germline V gene data show CDR1 as MGHRA and CDR2 as YSYEKL. Partial CDR3 DNA: TGCGCCAGCAGCCAGGGACAGGGTAACGATCAGCCC. Amino acids: CASSQGQGNDQP. In full, the CDR3 reads CASSQGQGNDQPQHF.

Many counts were recorded for this clone. The read falls 3 residues short of the CDR3 end, and the missing part is taken from the germline J gene. The chain is built from TRBV5-6 and TRBJ2-3; perhaps TRBD1 as D (5 bases). The V end was cut by 3 bases, the J end by 2 bases, with 7 bases between. The CDR3 has 13 residues. Per germline, CDR1 SGHDT and CDR2 YYEEEE. The CDR3 spells CASSWGPTDTQYF. The sequenced CDR3 bases are TGTGCCAGCAGCTGGGGCCCCACAGATACG.

This clone was counted a few times. Read sequence stops 3 residues before the CDR3 end, and the germline J gene provides the missing end. The rearrangement links TRBV20-1 to TRBJ1-2, with D unclear. Germline V gives CDR1 DFQATT, CDR2 SNEGSKA (reference sequence). This CDR3 region has 11 residues. CDR3 residues: CSARGWRGYTF. The covered CDR3 bases are TGCAGTGCTAGGGGCTGGAGGGGC.

Ten or more counts support this clone. The read is 3 residues too short to cover the CDR3 end, so that end is filled in from the germline J gene. The chain has TRBV6-2 or TRBV6-3 and TRBJ1-2, with TRBD1 matching over 9 bases. The CDR3 is made up of 14 amino acids. V lost 5 bases and J lost 4; bases outside the gene matches: 5. Germline V lookup: CDR1 MNHEY, CDR2 SVGEGT. The CDR3 DNA, read in part, is TGTGCCAGCAGTGATCGGACAGGGGTCTATGGC. As protein: CASSDRTGVYG. The whole CDR3 is CASSDRTGVYGYTF.

With regard to this clone: The read falls 3 residues short of the CDR3 end, and the missing part is taken from the germline J gene. This chain joins TRBV6-4 and TRBJ2-1; 8 bases align to TRBD2. The germline V gene has CDR1 MRHNA and CDR2 SNTAGT. The CDR3 totals 14 residues. The ends lost 5 bases at V and 2 bases at J; junction bases unmatched: 2. Incomplete CDR3 DNA: TGTGCCAGCAGTCCGCGGGGGGCCTACAATGAG. Translating gives CASSPRGAYNE. The whole CDR3 protein reads CASSPRGAYNEQFF.

The table lists this clone with many counts. The CDR3 goes on 3 residues after the read ends, and that part is filled in from the germline J gene. J is TRBJ2-5 and V is TRBV2; 10 nucleotides match TRBD1. Germline assignment: CDR1 SNHLY and CDR2 FYNNEI. This CDR3 is built from 13 residues. The trim removed 8 bases at V and 3 bases at J, leaving 3 bases unmatched. This CDR3 is CASGQGEKETQYF. The sequenced part of the CDR3 DNA is TGTGCCAGCGGACAGGGGGAAAAAGAGACC.

This clone was picked up many times. Read data end 3 residues before the CDR3 end; the end is taken from the germline J gene. The chain combines TRBV29-1 with TRBJ2-3, with D perhaps being TRBD1 or TRBD2 (5 bases each). This CDR3 is built from 13 residues. Germline V gene data show CDR1 as SQVTM and CDR2 as ANQGSEA. V was clipped by 1 base and J by 6 bases, with 11 bases between them. CDR3 in amino acids: CSVEGGDRDTQYF. CDR3 DNA, as far as it was read: TGCAGCGTTGAAGGAGGGGATAGGGATACG.

This clone appeared many times. With the read ending 3 residues before the CDR3 end, the germline J gene is used to fill in that end. The chain carries TRBV5-1 and TRBJ2-3; possible D gene TRBD1, 6 bases. The CDR3 consists of 13 residues. Trimming pared 9 bases from V and 0 bases from J, leaving 11 bases between. CDR1 and CDR2 (germline): SGHRS, YFSETQ. CDR3 DNA, as far as it was read: TGCGCCACCTCCCAGGGGAGCACAGATACG. Translation gives CATSQGSTDT. From start to end, the CDR3 is CATSQGSTDTQYF. The full variable domain, rest sourced from reference TRBV5-1 and TRBJ2-3, is KAGVTQTPRYLIKTRGQQVTLSCSPISGHRSVSWYQQTPGQGLQFLFEYFSETQRNKGNFPGRFSGRQFSNSRSEMNVSTLELGDSALYLCATSQGSTDTQYFGPGTRLTVL.